This TCR beta chain is drawn from a study of blood T cell repertoires in COVID-19. For the study at large: Nucleic acid was either cDNA or gDNA, and it came from T cells, B-cell-depleted T cells, or PBMCs.

The germline CDR1 and CDR2 sequences are LGHNA and YSLEER. V lost 0 bases and J lost 8, with 14 bases in between. This CDR3 contains 16 residues. Source study methods: From reference gene primer amplification, estimates of nucleated cell counts were derived. Using immunoSEQ multiplex PCR, the repertoire was profiled, and TCRdb retains in-frame clones only, with some absent. V, J and clone size are those of that table, while D and trimming were read from the DNA. Of some 150,000 clones listed, about 80% were seen once; the top ten hold around 3%. This clone occurred a few times. The clonotype originates from a woman aged 80 or older with acute or convalescent COVID-19. The chain is built from TRBV4-3 and TRBJ1-6, with D perhaps matching TRBD1 (5 bases). Sequencing was done on a sample of peripheral blood. The DNA for the CDR3 is TGCGCCAGCAGCCAAGATCCCATCGGACAAGATTCACCCCTCCACTTT. Amino acid sequence: CASSQDPIGQDSPLHF.